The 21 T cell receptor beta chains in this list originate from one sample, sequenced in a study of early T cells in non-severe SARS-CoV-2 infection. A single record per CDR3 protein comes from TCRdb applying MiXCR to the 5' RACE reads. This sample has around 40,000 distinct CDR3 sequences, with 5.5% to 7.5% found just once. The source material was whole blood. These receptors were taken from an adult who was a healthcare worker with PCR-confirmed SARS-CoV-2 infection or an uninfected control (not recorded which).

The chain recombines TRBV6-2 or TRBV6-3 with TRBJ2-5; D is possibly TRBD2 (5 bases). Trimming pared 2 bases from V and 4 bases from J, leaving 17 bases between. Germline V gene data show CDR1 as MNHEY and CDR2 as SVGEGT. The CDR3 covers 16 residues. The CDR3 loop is CASSYTLSRSGETQYF. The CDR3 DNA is TGTGCCAGCAGTTACACCCTATCGCGGAGCGGAGAGACCCAGTACTTC.

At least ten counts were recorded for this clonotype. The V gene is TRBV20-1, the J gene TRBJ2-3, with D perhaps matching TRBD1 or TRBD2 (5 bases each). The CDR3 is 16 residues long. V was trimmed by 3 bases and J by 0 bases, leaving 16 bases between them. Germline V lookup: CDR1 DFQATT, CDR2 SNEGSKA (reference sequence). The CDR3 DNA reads TGCAGTGCTAGGCCCCTATCCGGGACCAGCACAGATACGCAGTATTTT. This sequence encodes CSARPLSGTSTDTQYF.

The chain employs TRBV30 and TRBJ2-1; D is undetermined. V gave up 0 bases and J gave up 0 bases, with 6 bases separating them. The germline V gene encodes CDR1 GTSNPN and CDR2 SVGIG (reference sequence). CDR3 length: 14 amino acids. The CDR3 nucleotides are TGTGCCTGGAGTGTTTTAAGCTCCTACAATGAGCAGTTCTTC. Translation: CAWSVLSSYNEQFF. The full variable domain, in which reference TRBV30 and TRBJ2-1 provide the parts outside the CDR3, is SQTIHQWPATLVQPVGSPLSLECTVEGTSNPNLYWYRQAAGRGLQLLFYSVGIGQISSEVPQNLSASRPQDRQFILSSKKLLLSDSGFYLCAWSVLSSYNEQFFGPGTRLTVL.

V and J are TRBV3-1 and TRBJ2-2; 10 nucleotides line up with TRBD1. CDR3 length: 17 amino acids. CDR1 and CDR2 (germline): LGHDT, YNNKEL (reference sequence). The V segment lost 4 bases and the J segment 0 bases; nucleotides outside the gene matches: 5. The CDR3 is CASSRRQGAPNTGELFF. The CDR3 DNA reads TGTGCCAGCAGCCGCCGACAGGGGGCCCCGAACACCGGGGAGCTGTTTTTT.

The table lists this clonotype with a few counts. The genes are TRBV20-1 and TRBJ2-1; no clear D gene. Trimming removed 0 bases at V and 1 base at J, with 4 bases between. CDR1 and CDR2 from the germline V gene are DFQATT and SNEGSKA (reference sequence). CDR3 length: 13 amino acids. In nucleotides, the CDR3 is TGCAGTGCTAGAGAGGTGTCCTACAATGAGCAGTTCTTC. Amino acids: CSAREVSYNEQFF.

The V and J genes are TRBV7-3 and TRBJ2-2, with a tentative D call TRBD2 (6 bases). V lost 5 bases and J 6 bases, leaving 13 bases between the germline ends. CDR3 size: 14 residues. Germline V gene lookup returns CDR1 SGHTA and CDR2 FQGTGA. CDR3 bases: TGTGCCAGCAGCCTTCGGTTAGCGGCCGGGGAGCTGTTTTTT. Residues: CASSLRLAAGELFF.

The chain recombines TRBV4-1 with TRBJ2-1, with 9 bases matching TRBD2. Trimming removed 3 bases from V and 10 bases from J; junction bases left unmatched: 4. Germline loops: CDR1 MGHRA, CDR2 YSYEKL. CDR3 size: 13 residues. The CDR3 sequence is CASSQGSGREQFF. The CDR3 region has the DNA TGCGCCAGCAGCCAGGGAAGCGGGAGGGAGCAGTTCTTC.

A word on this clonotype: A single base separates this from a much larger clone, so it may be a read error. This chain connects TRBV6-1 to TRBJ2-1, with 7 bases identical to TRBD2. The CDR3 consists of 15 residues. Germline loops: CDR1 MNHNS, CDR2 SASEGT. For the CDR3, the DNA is TGTGCCAGCAGTGAACTGGCGGGAGATTTCAATGAGCAGATCTTC. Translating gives CASSELAGDFNEQIF.

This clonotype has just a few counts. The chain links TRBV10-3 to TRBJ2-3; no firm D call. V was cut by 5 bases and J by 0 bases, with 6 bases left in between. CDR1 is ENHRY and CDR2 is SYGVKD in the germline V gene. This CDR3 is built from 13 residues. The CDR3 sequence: CAISSLSTDTQYF. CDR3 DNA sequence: TGTGCCATCAGTTCCCTAAGCACAGATACGCAGTATTTT.

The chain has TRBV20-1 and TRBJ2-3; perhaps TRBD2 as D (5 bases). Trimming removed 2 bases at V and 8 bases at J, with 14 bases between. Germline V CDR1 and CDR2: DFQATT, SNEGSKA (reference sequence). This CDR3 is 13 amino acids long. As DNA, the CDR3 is TGCAGTGCTAGACCCGTCGGGATTCGTACGCAGTATTTT. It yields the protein CSARPVGIRTQYF.

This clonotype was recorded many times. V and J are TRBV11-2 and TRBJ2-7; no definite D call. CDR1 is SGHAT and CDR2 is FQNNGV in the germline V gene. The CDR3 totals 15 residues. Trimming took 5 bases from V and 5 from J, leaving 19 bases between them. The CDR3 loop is CASSQRTGFANEQYF. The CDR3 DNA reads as TGTGCCAGCAGCCAACGAACTGGGTTTGCCAACGAGCAGTACTTC.

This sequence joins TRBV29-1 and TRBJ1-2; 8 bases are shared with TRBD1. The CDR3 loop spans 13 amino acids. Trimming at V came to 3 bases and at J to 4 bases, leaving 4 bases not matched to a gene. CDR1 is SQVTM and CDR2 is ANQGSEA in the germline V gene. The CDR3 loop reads CSVDPGGGYGYTF. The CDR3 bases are TGCAGCGTTGATCCAGGGGGCGGCTATGGCTACACCTTC.

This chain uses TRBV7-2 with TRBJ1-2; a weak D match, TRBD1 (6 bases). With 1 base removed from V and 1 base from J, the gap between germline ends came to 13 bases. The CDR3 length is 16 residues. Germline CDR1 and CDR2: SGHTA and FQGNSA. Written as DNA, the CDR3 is TGTGCCAGCAGCTTAGGAGTGAGACAGGTTAACTATGGCTACACCTTC. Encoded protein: CASSLGVRQVNYGYTF.

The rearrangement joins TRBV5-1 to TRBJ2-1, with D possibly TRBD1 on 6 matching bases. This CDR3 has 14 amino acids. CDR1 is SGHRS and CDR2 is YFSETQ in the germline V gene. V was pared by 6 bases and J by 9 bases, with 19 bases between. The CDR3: CASTISGQLGEQFF. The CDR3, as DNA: TGCGCCAGCACCATCTCGGGACAACTGGGTGAGCAGTTCTTC.

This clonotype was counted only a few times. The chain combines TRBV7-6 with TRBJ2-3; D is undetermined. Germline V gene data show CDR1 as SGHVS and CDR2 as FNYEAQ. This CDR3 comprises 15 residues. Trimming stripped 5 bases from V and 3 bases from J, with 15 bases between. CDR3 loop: CASSPSTAHTDTQYF. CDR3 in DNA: TGTGCCAGCAGCCCCTCGACGGCCCATACAGATACGCAGTATTTT.

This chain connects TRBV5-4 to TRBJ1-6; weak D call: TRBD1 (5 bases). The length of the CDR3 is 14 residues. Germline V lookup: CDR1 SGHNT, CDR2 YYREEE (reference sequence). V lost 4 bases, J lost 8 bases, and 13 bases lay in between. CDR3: CASSRGDGYSPLHF. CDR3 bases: TGTGCCAGCAGCCGCGGGGACGGGTATTCACCCCTCCACTTT.

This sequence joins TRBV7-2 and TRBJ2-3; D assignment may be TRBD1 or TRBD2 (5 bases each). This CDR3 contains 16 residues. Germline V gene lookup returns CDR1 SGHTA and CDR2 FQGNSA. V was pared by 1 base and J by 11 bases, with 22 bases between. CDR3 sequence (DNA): TGTGCCAGCAGCTTAGAGAGCGGTAGAAGGGGCATAGTGCAGTATTTT. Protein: CASSLESGRRGIVQYF.

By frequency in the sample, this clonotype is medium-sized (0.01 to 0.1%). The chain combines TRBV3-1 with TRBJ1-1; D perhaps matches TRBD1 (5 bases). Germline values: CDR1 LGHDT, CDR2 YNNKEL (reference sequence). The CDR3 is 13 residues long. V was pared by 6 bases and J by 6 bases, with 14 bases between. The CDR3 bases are TGTGCCAGCAGTCGTCAGGGCGGCGCTGAAGCTTTCTTT. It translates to CASSRQGGAEAFF.

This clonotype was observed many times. DNA of the CDR3: TGTGCCAGCAGTTATCTTGCGGGTAGCTACGAGCAGTACTTC. Its translation: CASSYLAGSYEQYF. The gene calls are TRBV6-5 and TRBJ2-7; possibly TRBD2 for D (5 bases). This CDR3 is built from 14 residues. Germline V gives CDR1 MNHEY, CDR2 SVGAGI. The V and J ends lost 3 bases and 3 bases respectively, with 12 bases between them.

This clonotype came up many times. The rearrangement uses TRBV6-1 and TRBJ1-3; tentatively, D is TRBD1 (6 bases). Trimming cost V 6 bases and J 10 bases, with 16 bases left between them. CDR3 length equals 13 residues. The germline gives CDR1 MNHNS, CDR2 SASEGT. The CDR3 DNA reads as TGTGCCAGCAGCAACCCCGAAGGGGGAACCATATATTTT. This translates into CASSNPEGGTIYF.

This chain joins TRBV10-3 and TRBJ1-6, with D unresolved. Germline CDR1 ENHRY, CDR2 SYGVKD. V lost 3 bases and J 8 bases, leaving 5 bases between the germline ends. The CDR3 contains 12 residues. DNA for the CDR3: TGTGCCATCAGTGACCAGGATTCACCCCTCCACTTT. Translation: CAISDQDSPLHF.